This T cell receptor (beta chain) was identified in a study of blood T cell repertoires in COVID-19. Overall study: COVID-19 samples collected from the United States, Italy and Spain covered acute and convalescent phases.

Assignment of participants to cohorts was predicated upon participant-reported clinical history. With 6 bases removed from V and 2 bases from J, the gap between germline ends came to 12 bases. Germline-derived CDR1 and CDR2 are LNHDA and SQIVND (reference sequence). This CDR3 comprises 14 residues. Libraries were prepared by immunoSEQ multiplex PCR; TCRdb keeps only in-frame clonotypes and omits some of them. The sample includes about 220,000 clones, just over 85% seen only once; the top ten take more than 3.5%. This clone was seen once. This clonotype was obtained from a woman aged 40 to 55 with acute COVID-19. V is TRBV19 and J is TRBJ2-3; a weak D match, TRBD2 (5 bases). Sequenced: PBMCs or T cells enriched from blood (not recorded which). As DNA, the CDR3 is TGTGCCAGTAGACCAGCCGGGGACACAGATACGCAGTATTTT. Its protein is CASRPAGDTDTQYF.